This passage covers 23 T cell receptor beta chains from one sample sequenced in a study of T cells in narcolepsy. The data were produced by immunoSEQ multiplex PCR, yet TCRdb's version contains in-frame clones alone and is incomplete. The sample lists 18,000 or so clones, 70% to 90% occurring once. Sequenced input: memory (CD45RA-) CD4+ T cells from blood. Every receptor here comes from a human donor in good health.

The rearrangement uses TRBV6-1 and TRBJ2-5; the D gene is possibly TRBD2 (6 bases). The germline V gene has CDR1 MNHNS and CDR2 SASEGT. V lost 3 bases, J lost 6 bases, and 11 bases lay in between. The length of the CDR3 is 13 residues. CDR3 nucleotide sequence: TGTGCCAGCAGTGATTTCGGGGGAAAGACCCAGTACTTC. This gives the protein CASSDFGGKTQYF.

Of note for this clone: A read error may produce the germline difference seen at one junction end. V usage is TRBV5-8 and J usage is TRBJ1-3; D perhaps matches TRBD1 (5 bases). CDR1 and CDR2 from the germline V gene are SGHTS and YDEGEE. The CDR3 is made up of 15 amino acids. CDR3 nucleotides: TGTGCCAGCAGCTTGGGACAGTTCTCTCGAAACACCATATATTTT. It encodes CASSLGQFSRNTIYF.

The chain recombines TRBV6-1 with TRBJ1-5; maybe TRBD1 (6 bases). Germline V lookup: CDR1 MNHNS, CDR2 SASEGT. V lost 7 bases and J 0 bases, leaving 10 bases between the germline ends. There are 14 residues in the CDR3. The CDR3 sequence is CASTGASSNQPQHF. The CDR3 DNA follows: TGTGCCAGCACAGGGGCGTCTAGCAATCAGCCCCAGCATTTT.

The chain combines TRBV5-5 with TRBJ2-5, with D perhaps matching TRBD2 (6 bases). There are 17 residues in the CDR3. CDR1 and CDR2 from the germline V gene are SGHKS and YYEKEE (reference sequence). The V and J ends lost 5 bases and 1 base respectively, with 21 bases between them. The CDR3 nucleotides are TGTGCCAGCAGGACGATGCCTACGGGGGAGATCCAAGAGACCCAGTACTTC. Translated, it gives CASRTMPTGEIQETQYF.

DNA of the CDR3: TGTGCCAGCAGACCCGACAGGGGCAGGATTCAGCCCCAGCATTTT. Translation gives CASRPDRGRIQPQHF. This chain uses TRBV6-5 with TRBJ1-5; TRBD1 agrees at 8 bases. V was clipped by 6 bases and J by 6 bases; unmatched bases: 10. The CDR3 is 15 residues long. Germline V gene sequence: CDR1 MNHEY, CDR2 SVGAGI.

V and J are TRBV5-1 and TRBJ2-7; possible D gene TRBD1, 6 bases. Germline V gene sequence: CDR1 SGHRS, CDR2 YFSETQ. CDR3 size: 14 residues. The V and J ends lost 0 bases and 3 bases respectively, with 10 bases between them. CDR3 sequence (DNA): TGCGCCAGCAGCTTGGACGGACAGAACTACGAGCAGTACTTC. Its translation is CASSLDGQNYEQYF.

The chain combines TRBV6-5 with TRBJ1-2, with D perhaps TRBD1 (6 bases). In germline, CDR1 is MNHEY, CDR2 SVGAGI. Trimming shortened V by 5 bases and J by 8 bases, and 15 bases separated the two germline ends. The CDR3 has 13 residues. CDR3 amino acids: CASSLSDRRGYTF. In nucleotides, the CDR3 is TGTGCCAGCAGTCTGTCGGACAGACGGGGCTACACCTTC.

V usage is TRBV18 and J usage is TRBJ2-4, with D perhaps matching TRBD1 (5 bases). Germline CDR1 KGHSH, CDR2 LQKENI. Trimming left V 3 bases short and J 0 bases short, with 15 bases between. This CDR3 is built from 17 residues. CDR3 loop: CASSPDIAWEAKNIQYF. The CDR3 DNA is TGTGCCAGCTCACCGGACATTGCATGGGAAGCCAAAAACATTCAGTACTTC.

This chain joins TRBV9 and TRBJ2-3; D remains ambiguous. Germline V gene lookup returns CDR1 SGDLS and CDR2 YYNGEE. V was pared by 0 bases and J by 2 bases, with 13 bases between. CDR3 length: 16 residues. In DNA form, the CDR3 reads TGTGCCAGCAGCGTAGGCTCCTCGGTGAACACAGATACGCAGTATTTT. As protein: CASSVGSSVNTDTQYF.

The rearrangement links TRBV6-1 to TRBJ2-4, with D possibly matching TRBD2 (7 bases). The CDR3 length is 15 residues. The germline V gene has CDR1 MNHNS and CDR2 SASEGT. The V end lost 1 base, the J end lost 12 bases, and 19 bases lay between the germline ends. The CDR3 sequence is CASSEVGRGVRDQYF. CDR3 DNA: TGTGCCAGCAGTGAAGTAGGGAGGGGGGTGAGAGATCAGTACTTC.

This clone was picked up one time. This chain connects TRBV5-1 to TRBJ2-1; the D gene is possibly TRBD1 (5 bases). This CDR3 comprises 13 residues. Trimming left V 0 bases short and J 13 bases short, with 14 bases between. Germline V gene lookup returns CDR1 SGHRS and CDR2 YFSETQ. CDR3 DNA sequence: TGCGCCAGCAGCTTGGCCTACCACACAGGCCAGTTCTTC. It codes for CASSLAYHTGQFF.

V and J are TRBV6-5 and TRBJ1-1; D gene uncertain. This CDR3 has 14 residues. Trimming took off 6 bases at V and 0 bases at J, with 11 bases between the two ends. Germline values: CDR1 MNHEY, CDR2 SVGAGI. In DNA form, the CDR3 reads TGTGCCAGCAGCCCCCTACTAATGAACACTGAAGCTTTCTTT. Its translation is CASSPLLMNTEAFF.

This chain links TRBV30 with TRBJ1-2, with a weak D call TRBD1 (5 bases). Germline-derived CDR1 and CDR2 are GTSNPN and SVGIG (reference sequence). The V gene lost 4 bases and the J gene lost 4 bases, with 19 bases spanning the gap. The length of the CDR3 is 15 residues. The CDR3 loop is CAWKKGTGTAYGYTF. The CDR3 DNA sequence: TGTGCCTGGAAAAAAGGAACGGGGACCGCCTATGGCTACACCTTC.

The CDR3 DNA follows: TGTGCCAGCAGTTTATATCAGCGTGGCTACACCTTC. Encoded protein: CASSLYQRGYTF. The chain uses TRBV28 and TRBJ1-2; D unclear. CDR3 length: 12 amino acids. Germline lookup yields CDR1 MDHEN and CDR2 SYDVKM. The germline V and J ends were trimmed by 1 base and 7 bases, with 7 bases remaining between them.

The chain uses TRBV11-3 and TRBJ2-3; 11 bases map to TRBD2. V lost 5 bases and J lost 4; bases outside the gene matches: 8. Germline CDR1 SGHNT, CDR2 YENEEA. The CDR3 covers 16 residues. Written as DNA, the CDR3 is TGTGCCAGCAGCCAGGGACTAGCGGCGACGGCAGATACGCAGTATTTT. This sequence encodes CASSQGLAATADTQYF.

This clone was seen just once. The rearrangement uses TRBV2 and TRBJ1-4, with D tentatively TRBD1 (5 bases). The CDR3 extends over 14 amino acids. Germline V gene sequence: CDR1 SNHLY, CDR2 FYNNEI. Trimming took off 3 bases at V and 7 bases at J, with 12 bases between the two ends. CDR3 in DNA: TGTGCCAGCAGTGACAGGGTTACTTTTGAAAAACTGTTTTTT. This gives the protein CASSDRVTFEKLFF.

This clone turned up a few times. V gene TRBV19 combines with J gene TRBJ2-3; the D gene could be TRBD1 or TRBD2 (5 bases each). Germline CDR1 reads LNHDA; CDR2 reads SQIVND (reference sequence). Trimming took off 3 bases at V and 1 base at J, with 5 bases between the two ends. The CDR3 covers 13 residues. CDR3 coding DNA: TGTGCCAGTAGTATGGGGGGCACAGATACGCAGTATTTT. This gives the protein CASSMGGTDTQYF.

The V gene is TRBV7-2, the J gene TRBJ1-2; a weak D match, TRBD1 (5 bases). V was shortened by 6 bases and J by 6 bases, with 14 bases between the two germline ends. Germline loops: CDR1 SGHTA, CDR2 FQGNSA. CDR3 length equals 13 residues. This CDR3 reads CASSFWGDDGYTF. The CDR3, as DNA: TGTGCCAGCAGTTTTTGGGGGGACGATGGCTACACCTTC.

CDR3 sequence (DNA): TGTGCCAGCAGCCAAGAACGGACACGTACTGAAGCTTTCTTT. Translating it yields CASSQERTRTEAFF. The chain uses TRBV14 and TRBJ1-1; D is possibly TRBD1 (5 bases). CDR3 length equals 14 residues. V lost 0 bases, J lost 5 bases, and 10 bases lay in between. CDR1 is SGHDN, CDR2 FVKESK, per germline. The whole variable domain, remainder taken from reference TRBV14 and TRBJ1-1, is EAGVTQFPSHSVIEKGQTVTLRCDPISGHDNLYWYRRVMGKEIKFLLHFVKESKQDESGMPNNRFLAERTGGTYSTLKVQPAELEDSGVYFCASSQERTRTEAFFGQGTRLTVV.

This clone was detected only a few times. The J gene is TRBJ1-1, the V gene TRBV11-2; the D gene is possibly TRBD1 (5 bases). V was clipped by 1 base and J by 8 bases, with 14 bases between them. This CDR3 comprises 14 residues. The V gene's germline CDR1 is SGHAT and CDR2 FQNNGV. The CDR3 loop is CASSLGWGSHEAFF. The CDR3, as DNA: TGTGCCAGCAGCTTAGGATGGGGCAGTCACGAAGCTTTCTTT.

This clone was seen a single time. The chain employs TRBV5-5 and TRBJ1-5; 7 nucleotides align to TRBD1. The J segment lost 9 bases and the V segment lost 2 bases, leaving 5 bases of the junction unmatched. Germline values: CDR1 SGHKS, CDR2 YYEKEE (reference sequence). The CDR3 is 13 residues long. CDR3 bases: TGTGCCAGCAGCTTACAGGGGATTGGGCCCCAGCATTTT. Its protein product is CASSLQGIGPQHF.

CDR3 DNA: TGTGCCAGCAGTCGACTAGCGGGGACCTCGAATGAGCAGTTCTTC. This sequence encodes CASSRLAGTSNEQFF. This chain connects TRBV27 to TRBJ2-1; 11 nucleotides align to TRBD2. Per the germline V gene, CDR1 is MNHEY and CDR2 is SMNVEV (reference sequence). The J segment lost 7 bases and the V segment lost 5 bases, leaving 7 bases of the junction unmatched. The CDR3 extends over 15 amino acids.

In DNA form, the CDR3 reads TGCGCCAGCTACAAGGACCCTAGCACAGATACGCAGTATTTT. Protein: CASYKDPSTDTQYF. The chain carries TRBV5-1 and TRBJ2-3, with D unresolved. The CDR3 contains 14 residues. The germline V gene encodes CDR1 SGHRS and CDR2 YFSETQ. The germline V and J ends were trimmed by 7 bases and 0 bases, with 12 bases remaining between them. Variable domain in full (rest from reference TRBV5-1 and TRBJ2-3): KAGVTQTPRYLIKTRGQQVTLSCSPISGHRSVSWYQQTPGQGLQFLFEYFSETQRNKGNFPGRFSGRQFSNSRSEMNVSTLELGDSALYLCASYKDPSTDTQYFGPGTRLTVL.